This T cell receptor (beta chain) was captured in a study of cytomegalovirus exposure and HLA in healthy donors. General study points: Cytomegalovirus-associated TCR beta chains were listed, numbering some 180. Information on immune exposure was restricted to one variable (CMV serostatus).

To note about this clone: What it binds is unknown.

PCR amplification relied on 60 Vbeta primers (plus 13 Jbeta primers). Authors' data handling: A follow-up analysis tallied about 80 million unique TCR beta chains, roughly 10 million shared. Repertoires were generated with immunoSEQ multiplex PCR, while TCRdb's copy carries only in-frame clones and drops some. D and trimming were read from the DNA, whereas the V and J calls and clone size are those reported in that table. This table holds some 140,000 clones, 65% to 85% found once. This sequence was found in a man in his late teens or twenties in good health and CMV-seronegative. Sample: PBMCs.

The CDR3 bases are TGTGCCAGTAGTATAGTGCAGGGCAAAAGGGGCACTGAAGCTTTCTTT. Protein sequence: CASSIVQGKRGTEAFF. The chain joins TRBV19 to TRBJ1-1, with D possibly TRBD1 on 5 matching bases. Germline V CDR1 and CDR2: LNHDA, SQIVND (reference sequence). The CDR3 runs 16 residues. V shed 1 base and J shed 4 bases, with 16 bases lying between them. The full variable domain, in which reference TRBV19 and TRBJ1-1 provide the parts outside the CDR3, is DGGITQSPKYLFRKEGQNVTLSCEQNLNHDAMYWYRQDPGQGLRLIYYSQIVNDFQKGDIAEGYSVSREKKESFPLTVTSAQKNPTAFYLCASSIVQGKRGTEAFFGQGTRLTVV.